Listed here is a single T cell receptor beta chain. Its antigen remains unidentified. The data were obtained in a study of monozygotic twins with inflammatory bowel disease. Notes on the study in general: T cell subtypes that differed could not be told apart.

The TCR libraries each used total RNA (approximately 3,200 ng per library). The template-switching step introduced UMIs that carried a 6-nucleotide sample barcode. TCRdb re-analyzed the 5' RACE reads; it lists each CDR3 protein once, without DNA. The sample data list over 150,000 distinct CDR3 sequences. The CDR3 covers 14 residues. The germline V gene has CDR1 SGHVS and CDR2 FQNEAQ. Specimen: blood. This receptor was identified in a human donor with ulcerative colitis or Crohn's disease, or a healthy co-twin of an affected twin (not recorded which). The chain joins TRBV7-8 to TRBJ1-2; checking the TCRdb D call of TRBD1 is not possible without DNA. The CDR3 is CASSLGAGIHGYTF.